This TCR beta chain was sequenced during a study of read filtering for tumor transcriptome and immune sequencing. Trimming left V 6 bases short and J 10 bases short, with 16 bases between. Germline-derived CDR1 and CDR2 are SGHDT and YYEEEE. The CDR3 is 12 residues long. The library was built from about 400 ng RNA with molecular barcoded adaptors for alpha/delta and beta/gamma chains. One entry per CDR3 protein, called by TCRdb with MiXCR from the reads. The sample records tens of thousands of distinct CDR3 sequences, roughly 19% being singletons. This clonotype was sampled from a donor at least 40 years old with multiple myeloma. The specimen sequenced was a population of CD138-negative cells sorted from bone marrow. The chain is built from TRBV5-6 and TRBJ1-1; unclear D gene. The CDR3 nucleotides read TGTGCCAGCACCCGTTTCGACGCCGTAGCTTTCTTT. Its translation is CASTRFDAVAFF.